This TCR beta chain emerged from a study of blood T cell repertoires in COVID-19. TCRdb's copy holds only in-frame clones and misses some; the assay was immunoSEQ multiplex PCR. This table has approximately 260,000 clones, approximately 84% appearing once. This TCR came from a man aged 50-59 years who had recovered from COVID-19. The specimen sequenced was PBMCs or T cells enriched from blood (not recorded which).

The CDR3 region has the DNA TGTGCCAGCAGTGAAACAACCCAGGGGCCGAACTATGGCTACACCTTC. It encodes CASSETTQGPNYGYTF. This chain uses TRBV25-1 with TRBJ1-2, with D possibly being TRBD1 (6 bases). Germline V gene lookup returns CDR1 MGHDK and CDR2 SYGVNS. Trimming took off 2 bases at V and 2 bases at J, with 15 bases between the two ends. There are 16 residues in the CDR3.